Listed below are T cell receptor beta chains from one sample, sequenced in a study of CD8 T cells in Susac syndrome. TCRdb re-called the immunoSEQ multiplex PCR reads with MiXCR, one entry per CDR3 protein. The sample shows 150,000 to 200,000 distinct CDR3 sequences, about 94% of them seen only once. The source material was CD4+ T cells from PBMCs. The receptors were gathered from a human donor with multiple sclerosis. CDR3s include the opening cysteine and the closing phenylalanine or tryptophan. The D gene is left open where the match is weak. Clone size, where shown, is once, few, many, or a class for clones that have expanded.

CASSGRYLETQYF TGTGCCAGCAGCGGCCGATACTTAGAGACCCAGTACTTC - - 13 TRBJ2-5 TRBV7-6
CSGRRGTYEQYF TGCAGTGGTAGGCGAGGGACCTACGAGCAGTACTTC - - 12 TRBJ2-7 TRBV20-1
CASSQAGQGNTEAFF TGCGCCAGCAGCCAGGCGGGACAGGGAAACACTGAAGCTTTCTTT - TRBD1 15 TRBJ1-1 TRBV4-3
CASSKGQATNEKLFF TGTGCCAGCAGCAAGGGACAGGCAACTAATGAAAAACTGTTTTTT - - 15 TRBJ1-4 TRBV21-1
CASSSYRGRDTEAFF TGTGCCAGCAGTTCCTACAGGGGGCGAGACACTGAAGCTTTCTTT - TRBD1 15 TRBJ1-1 TRBV27
CASSLNAISNTGELFF TGTGCCAGCAGCTTAAATGCTATATCGAACACCGGGGAGCTGTTTTTT - - 16 TRBJ2-2 TRBV7-3
CASSWQETQYF TGCGCCAGCAGCTGGCAAGAGACCCAGTACTTC - - 11 TRBJ2-5 TRBV5-1
CSARHYATDTQYF TGCAGTGCTAGACACTACGCCACAGATACGCAGTATTTT - - 13 TRBJ2-3 TRBV20-1
CASRRTLTDGRGSYNEQFF TGTGCCAGCCGTCGTACCTTAACGGATGGGCGGGGAAGTTACAATGAGCAGTTCTTC - - 19 TRBJ2-1 TRBV12-3/TRBV12-4
CASSSRLAGATGELFF TGTGCCAGCAGCTCCCGACTAGCGGGAGCCACCGGGGAGCTGTTTTTT - TRBD2 16 TRBJ2-2 TRBV5-4
CASSPSGKAETQYF TGTGCCAGCAGTCCTAGCGGGAAGGCAGAGACCCAGTACTTC - TRBD2 14 TRBJ2-5 TRBV7-2
CSASKGSGEQYF TGCAGTGCTAGTAAAGGAAGTGGCGAGCAGTACTTC - - 12 TRBJ2-7 TRBV20-1
CASRSHEGNTIYF TGTGCCAGCAGGTCCCATGAGGGAAACACCATATATTTT - - 13 TRBJ1-3 TRBV7-8
CASSEGRVGQPQHF TGTGCCAGCAGTGAGGGCCGGGTTGGTCAGCCCCAGCATTTT - - 14 TRBJ1-5 TRBV2
CAWSVWGDTQYF TGTGCCTGGAGTGTATGGGGAGATACGCAGTATTTT - - 12 TRBJ2-3 TRBV30
CAWNRAITDTQYF TGTGCCTGGAACAGGGCCATCACAGATACGCAGTATTTT - - 13 TRBJ2-3 TRBV30
CSVGYSNQPQHF TGCAGCGTTGGGTATAGCAATCAGCCCCAGCATTTT once - 12 TRBJ1-5 TRBV29-1
CASSRGQVGQPQHF TGTGCCAGCAGCCGTGGACAGGTCGGTCAGCCCCAGCATTTT - TRBD1 14 TRBJ1-5 TRBV6-2/TRBV6-3
CASSLQESNYGYTF TGTGCCAGCAGTTTGCAGGAGAGTAACTATGGCTACACCTTC - - 14 TRBJ1-2 TRBV28
CASSPTPQEQYF TGTGCCAGCTCACCGACCCCTCAAGAGCAGTACTTC - - 12 TRBJ2-7 TRBV18
CSGSGDRYEQYF TGCAGTGGGTCAGGGGATCGCTACGAGCAGTACTTC - - 12 TRBJ2-7 TRBV20-1
CAWSGAGGYSNQPQHF TGTGCCTGGAGTGGAGCCGGGGGCTATAGCAATCAGCCCCAGCATTTT - - 16 TRBJ1-5 TRBV30
CASSVSGTGETQYF TGTGCCAGCAGCGTTAGCGGGACGGGGGAGACCCAGTACTTC - TRBD2 14 TRBJ2-5 TRBV9
CASSLSRDAEAFF TGTGCCAGCAGTTTATCCCGAGACGCTGAAGCTTTCTTT once - 13 TRBJ1-1 TRBV27
CASSQRGAQQYF TGTGCCAGCAGCCAAAGGGGGGCCCAGCAGTACTTC - - 12 TRBJ2-7 TRBV7-2
CASSRRGLGETQYF TGTGCCAGCAGCCGCAGGGGGCTGGGAGAGACCCAGTACTTC - TRBD1 14 TRBJ2-5 TRBV7-2
CASSRSGRWEKLFF TGTGCCAGCAGCCGATCAGGGAGGTGGGAAAAACTGTTTTTT - - 14 TRBJ1-4 TRBV7-9
CASRNIKRGNEQFF TGTGCCAGTAGAAACATCAAAAGGGGCAATGAGCAGTTCTTC - - 14 TRBJ2-1 TRBV19
CSAASGHSYNEQFF TGCAGTGCTGCCAGCGGGCACTCCTACAATGAGCAGTTCTTC - - 14 TRBJ2-1 TRBV20-1
CASSVTGLAGKGQYF TGTGCCAGCAGCGTCACGGGACTAGCGGGGAAGGGGCAGTACTTC - TRBD2 15 TRBJ2-7 TRBV7-8
CASSRLAGDYEQYF TGCGCCAGCAGCCGCCTAGCGGGAGACTACGAGCAGTACTTC - TRBD2 14 TRBJ2-7 TRBV5-1
CASSGTAGYTF TGTGCCAGCAGTGGGACGGCTGGCTACACCTTC - - 11 TRBJ1-2 TRBV28
CASSPSPGAYGYTF TGTGCCAGCAGCCCCTCTCCGGGGGCCTATGGCTACACCTTC once - 14 TRBJ1-2 TRBV11-2
CASEVPRYGYTF TGTGCCAGCGAGGTACCACGTTATGGCTACACCTTC once - 12 TRBJ1-2 TRBV7-8
CASSLSDGDEQYF TGTGCCAGCTCACTCTCGGACGGGGACGAGCAGTACTTC - - 13 TRBJ2-7 TRBV18
CASKQGANTEAFF TGTGCCAGTAAACAGGGAGCGAACACTGAAGCTTTCTTT - - 13 TRBJ1-1 TRBV7-3
CASSVEIARTGDTQYF TGTGCCAGCAGCGTAGAAATAGCGCGGACCGGGGATACGCAGTATTTT - - 16 TRBJ2-3 TRBV9
CSARESGFHLSGNTIYF TGCAGTGCTAGAGAAAGCGGCTTTCACCTCTCTGGAAACACCATATATTTT - - 17 TRBJ1-3 TRBV20-1
CASSTQSADEKLFF TGTGCCAGCAGTACCCAGTCGGCGGATGAAAAACTGTTTTTT - - 14 TRBJ1-4 TRBV6-2/TRBV6-3
CATKSGQYEQYF TGTGCCACGAAATCGGGACAGTACGAGCAGTACTTC - TRBD1 12 TRBJ2-7 TRBV2
CSASRLAGRTDTQYF TGCAGTGCTTCGAGACTAGCGGGGCGCACAGATACGCAGTATTTT once TRBD2 15 TRBJ2-3 TRBV20-1
CASSSNRQRTEAFF TGCGCCAGCAGCTCGAACCGACAGCGCACTGAAGCTTTCTTT - - 14 TRBJ1-1 TRBV5-1
CASSPRPIGPNTEAFF TGTGCCAGCTCACCCCGACCAATAGGACCGAACACTGAAGCTTTCTTT - - 16 TRBJ1-1 TRBV18
CASSLASSGTGGSYEQYF TGTGCCAGCAGCTTAGCATCGTCTGGGACAGGGGGGTCCTACGAGCAGTACTTC - TRBD1 18 TRBJ2-7 TRBV7-6
CASSEAAEQFF TGTGCCAGCAGTGAAGCGGCAGAGCAGTTCTTC - - 11 TRBJ2-1 TRBV2
CASSSTLAKNIQYF TGTGCCAGCAGCTCTACCCTAGCCAAAAACATTCAGTACTTC - - 14 TRBJ2-4 TRBV5-4
CASSLGPGTEQYF TGTGCCAGCAGCTTAGGCCCGGGGACCGAGCAGTACTTC - - 13 TRBJ2-7 TRBV7-6
CATGGYEQYF TGTGCCACGGGAGGCTACGAGCAGTACTTC - TRBD2 10 TRBJ2-7 TRBV7-2
CASSLSNQPQHF TGTGCCAGCAGCTTGAGCAATCAGCCCCAGCATTTT - - 12 TRBJ1-5 TRBV5-4
CASSVSTPAYGSYEQYF TGTGCCAGCAGCGTTTCGACGCCTGCATACGGCTCCTACGAGCAGTACTTC - - 17 TRBJ2-7 TRBV7-6
CASRQGGRDPPGTQYF TGTGCCAGCAGGCAGGGGGGACGAGACCCTCCGGGGACCCAGTACTTC - - 16 TRBJ2-5 TRBV12-3/TRBV12-4
CATSRRDRGLDEKLFF TGTGCCACCAGCAGAAGGGACAGGGGGCTTGATGAAAAACTGTTTTTT - TRBD1 16 TRBJ1-4 TRBV15
CASSQDREGKYEQYF TGTGCCAGCAGCCAAGATCGGGAGGGCAAATACGAGCAGTACTTC - TRBD2 15 TRBJ2-7 TRBV4-2
CASSTARDNEQFF TGTGCCAGTAGTACAGCCAGGGACAATGAGCAGTTCTTC once - 13 TRBJ2-1 TRBV19
CASKDGGGNSYEQYF TGTGCCAGCAAGGATGGGGGGGGAAACTCCTACGAGCAGTACTTC - TRBD2 15 TRBJ2-7 TRBV6-1
CSARAGTGHETQYF TGCAGTGCTAGGGCAGGAACAGGCCATGAGACCCAGTACTTC - - 14 TRBJ2-5 TRBV20-1
CACRRRGLEETQYF TGTGCCTGTCGTCGAAGGGGGCTAGAGGAGACCCAGTACTTC few TRBD1 14 TRBJ2-5 TRBV30
CSARGDNQGTGDGYTF TGCAGTGCTAGAGGCGACAACCAAGGGACAGGGGATGGCTACACCTTC - TRBD1 16 TRBJ1-2 TRBV20-1
CSANPGARSYEQYF TGCAGTGCTAACCCGGGGGCTCGCTCCTACGAGCAGTACTTC - - 14 TRBJ2-7 TRBV20-1
CASSPLGTGGETQYF TGTGCCAGCAGCCCCCTCGGTACAGGGGGCGAGACCCAGTACTTC - TRBD1 15 TRBJ2-5 TRBV7-8